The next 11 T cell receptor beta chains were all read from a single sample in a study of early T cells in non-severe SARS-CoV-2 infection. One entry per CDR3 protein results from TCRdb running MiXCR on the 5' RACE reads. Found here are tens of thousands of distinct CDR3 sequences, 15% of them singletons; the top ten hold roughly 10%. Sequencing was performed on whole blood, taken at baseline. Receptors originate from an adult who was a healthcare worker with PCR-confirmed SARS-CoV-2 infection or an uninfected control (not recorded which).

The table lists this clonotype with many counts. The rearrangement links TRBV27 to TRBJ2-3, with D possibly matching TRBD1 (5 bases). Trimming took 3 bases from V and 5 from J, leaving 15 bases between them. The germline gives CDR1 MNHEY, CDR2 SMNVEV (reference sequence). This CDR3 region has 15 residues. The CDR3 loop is CASSFQGGRGDTQYF. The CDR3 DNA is TGTGCCAGCAGTTTCCAGGGCGGTAGGGGAGATACGCAGTATTTT.

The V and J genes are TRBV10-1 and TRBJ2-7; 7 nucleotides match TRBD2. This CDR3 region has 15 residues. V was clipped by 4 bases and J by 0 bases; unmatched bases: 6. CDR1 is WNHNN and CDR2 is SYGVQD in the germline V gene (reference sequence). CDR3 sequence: CASSAGSGPSYEQYF. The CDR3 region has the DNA TGCGCCAGCAGTGCGGGTAGCGGGCCCTCCTACGAGCAGTACTTC.

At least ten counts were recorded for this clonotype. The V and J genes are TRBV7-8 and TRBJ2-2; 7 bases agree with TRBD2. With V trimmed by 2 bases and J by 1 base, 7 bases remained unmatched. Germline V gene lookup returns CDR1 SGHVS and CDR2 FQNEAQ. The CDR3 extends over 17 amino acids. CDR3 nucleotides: TGTGCCAGCAGCTTACTGGGAGGCGGGGGGAACACCGGGGAGCTGTTTTTT. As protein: CASSLLGGGGNTGELFF.

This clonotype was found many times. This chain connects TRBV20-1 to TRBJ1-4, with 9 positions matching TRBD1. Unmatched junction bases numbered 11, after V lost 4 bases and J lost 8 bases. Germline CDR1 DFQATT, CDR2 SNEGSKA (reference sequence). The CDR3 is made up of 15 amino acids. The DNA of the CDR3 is TGCAGTGCTACTAAATCCGGGACAGGGATCGAAAAACTGTTTTTT. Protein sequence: CSATKSGTGIEKLFF.

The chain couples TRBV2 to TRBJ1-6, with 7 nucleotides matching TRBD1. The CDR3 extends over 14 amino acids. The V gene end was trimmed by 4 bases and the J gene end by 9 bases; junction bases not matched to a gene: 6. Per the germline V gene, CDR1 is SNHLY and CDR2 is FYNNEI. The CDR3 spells CASSGGTVGSPLHF. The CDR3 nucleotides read TGTGCCAGCAGTGGGGGGACAGTTGGTTCACCCCTCCACTTT.

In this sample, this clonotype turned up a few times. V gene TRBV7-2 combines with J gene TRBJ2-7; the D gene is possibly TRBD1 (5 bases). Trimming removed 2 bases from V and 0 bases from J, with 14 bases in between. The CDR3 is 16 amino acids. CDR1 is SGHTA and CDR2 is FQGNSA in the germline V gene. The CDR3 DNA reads TGTGCCAGCAGCTTAAGGGGCGCATTTAGCTCCTACGAGCAGTACTTC. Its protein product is CASSLRGAFSSYEQYF.

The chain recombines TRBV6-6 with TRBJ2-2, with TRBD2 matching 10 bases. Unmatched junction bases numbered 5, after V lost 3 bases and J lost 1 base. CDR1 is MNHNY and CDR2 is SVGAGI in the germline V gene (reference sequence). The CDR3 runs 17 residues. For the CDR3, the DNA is TGTGCCAGCAGTTATAGCGGGGGGCCAATGAACACCGGGGAGCTGTTTTTT. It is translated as CASSYSGGPMNTGELFF.

The CDR3 reads CASSVAGVWEQFF. The CDR3 nucleotides are TGTGCCAGCAGCGTAGCGGGGGTGTGGGAGCAGTTCTTC. The chain links TRBV9 to TRBJ2-1; a weak D match, TRBD2 (6 bases). The CDR3 length is 13 residues. Trimming took 0 bases from V and 10 from J, leaving 11 bases between them. Germline CDR1 reads SGDLS; CDR2 reads YYNGEE.

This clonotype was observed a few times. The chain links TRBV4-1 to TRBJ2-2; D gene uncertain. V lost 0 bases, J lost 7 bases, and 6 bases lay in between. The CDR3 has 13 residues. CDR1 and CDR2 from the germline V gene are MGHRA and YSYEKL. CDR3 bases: TGCGCCAGCAGCCAAGATGGAAACGGGGAGCTGTTTTTT. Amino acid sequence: CASSQDGNGELFF.

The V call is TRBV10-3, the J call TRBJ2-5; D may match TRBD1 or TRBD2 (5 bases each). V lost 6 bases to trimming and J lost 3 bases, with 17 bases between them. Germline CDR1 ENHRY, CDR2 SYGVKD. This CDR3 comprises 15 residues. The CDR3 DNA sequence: TGTGCCATCAGCCAATGGGACCGCGCCGAAGAGACCCAGTACTTC. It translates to CAISQWDRAEETQYF.

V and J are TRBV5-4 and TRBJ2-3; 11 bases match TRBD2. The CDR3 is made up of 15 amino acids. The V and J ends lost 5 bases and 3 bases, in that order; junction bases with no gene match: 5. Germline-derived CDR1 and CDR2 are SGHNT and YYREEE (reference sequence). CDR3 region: CASSFLAGGTDTQYF. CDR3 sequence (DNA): TGTGCCAGCAGTTTTCTAGCGGGAGGAACAGATACGCAGTATTTT.